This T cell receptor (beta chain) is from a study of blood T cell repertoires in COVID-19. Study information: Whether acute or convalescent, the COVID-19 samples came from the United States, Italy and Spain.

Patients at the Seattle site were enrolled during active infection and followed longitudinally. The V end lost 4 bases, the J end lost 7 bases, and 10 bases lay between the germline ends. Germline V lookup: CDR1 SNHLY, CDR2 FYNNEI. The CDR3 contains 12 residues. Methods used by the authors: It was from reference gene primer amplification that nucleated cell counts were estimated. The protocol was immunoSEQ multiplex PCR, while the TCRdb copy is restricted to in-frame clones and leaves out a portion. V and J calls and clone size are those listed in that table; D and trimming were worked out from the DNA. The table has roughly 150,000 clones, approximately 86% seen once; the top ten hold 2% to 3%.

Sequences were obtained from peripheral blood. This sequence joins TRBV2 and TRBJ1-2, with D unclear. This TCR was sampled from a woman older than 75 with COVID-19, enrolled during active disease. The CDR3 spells CASSADTTGYTF. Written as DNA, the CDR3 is TGTGCCAGCAGTGCTGACACAACTGGCTACACCTTC.